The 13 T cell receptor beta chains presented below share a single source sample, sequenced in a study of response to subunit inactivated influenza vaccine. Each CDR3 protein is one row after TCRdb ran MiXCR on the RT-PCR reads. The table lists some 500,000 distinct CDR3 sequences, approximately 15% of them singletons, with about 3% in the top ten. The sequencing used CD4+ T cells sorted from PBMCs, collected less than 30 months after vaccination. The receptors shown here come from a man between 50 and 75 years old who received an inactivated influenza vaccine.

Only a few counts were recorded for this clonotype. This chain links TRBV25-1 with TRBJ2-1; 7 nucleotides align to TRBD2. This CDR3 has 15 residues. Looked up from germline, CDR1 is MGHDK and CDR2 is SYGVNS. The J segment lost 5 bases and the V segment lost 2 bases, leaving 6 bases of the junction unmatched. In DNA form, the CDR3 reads TGTGCCAGCAGTGAACCGGGACTAAAAAACAATGAGCAGTTCTTC. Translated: CASSEPGLKNNEQFF.

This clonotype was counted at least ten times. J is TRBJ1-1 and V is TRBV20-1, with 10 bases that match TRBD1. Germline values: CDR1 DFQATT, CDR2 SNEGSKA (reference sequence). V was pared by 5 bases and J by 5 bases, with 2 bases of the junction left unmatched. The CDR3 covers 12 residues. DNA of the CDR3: TGCAGTGCTGGACAGGGGGGAACTGAAGCTTTCTTT. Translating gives CSAGQGGTEAFF.

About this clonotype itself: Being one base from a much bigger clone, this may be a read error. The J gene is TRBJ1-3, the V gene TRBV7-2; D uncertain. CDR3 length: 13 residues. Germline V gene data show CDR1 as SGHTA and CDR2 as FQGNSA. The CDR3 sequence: CASSQVSGTTIYF. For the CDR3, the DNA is TGTGCCAGCAGCCAGGTCTCTGGAACCACCATATATTTT.

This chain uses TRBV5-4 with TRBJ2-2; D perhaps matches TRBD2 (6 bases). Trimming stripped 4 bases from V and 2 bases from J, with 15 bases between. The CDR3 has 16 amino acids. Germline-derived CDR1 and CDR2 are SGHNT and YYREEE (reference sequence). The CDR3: CASSQGRGGNTGELFF. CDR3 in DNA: TGTGCCAGCAGCCAGGGACGGGGAGGCAACACCGGGGAGCTGTTTTTT.

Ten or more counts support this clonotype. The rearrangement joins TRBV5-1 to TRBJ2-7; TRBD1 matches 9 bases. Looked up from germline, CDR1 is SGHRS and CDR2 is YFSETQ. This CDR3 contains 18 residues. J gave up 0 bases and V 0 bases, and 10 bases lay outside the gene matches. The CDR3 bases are TGCGCCAGCAGCTTGGCCCCGCCCGGGACAGGGAGCTCCTACGAGCAGTACTTC. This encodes CASSLAPPGTGSSYEQYF.

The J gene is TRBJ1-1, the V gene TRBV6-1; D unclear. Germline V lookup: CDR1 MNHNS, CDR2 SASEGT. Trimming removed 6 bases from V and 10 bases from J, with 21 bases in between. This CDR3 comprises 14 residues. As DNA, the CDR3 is TGTGCCAGCAGCGCCTCCGGGTCTCGGGTTTCAGCTTTCTTT. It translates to CASSASGSRVSAFF.

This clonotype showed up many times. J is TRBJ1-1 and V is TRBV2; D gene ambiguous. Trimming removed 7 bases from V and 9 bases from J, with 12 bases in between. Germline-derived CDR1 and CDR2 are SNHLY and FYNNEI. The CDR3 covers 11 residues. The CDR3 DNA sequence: TGTGCCAGCACAGAAATGGAGAAAGCTTTCTTT. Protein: CASTEMEKAFF.

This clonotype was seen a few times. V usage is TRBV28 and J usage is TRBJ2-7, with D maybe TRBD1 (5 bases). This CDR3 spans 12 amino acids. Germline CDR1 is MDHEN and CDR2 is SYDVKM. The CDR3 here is CAGAASSYEQYF. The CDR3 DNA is TGTGCAGGGGCAGCCAGCTCCTACGAGCAGTACTTC.

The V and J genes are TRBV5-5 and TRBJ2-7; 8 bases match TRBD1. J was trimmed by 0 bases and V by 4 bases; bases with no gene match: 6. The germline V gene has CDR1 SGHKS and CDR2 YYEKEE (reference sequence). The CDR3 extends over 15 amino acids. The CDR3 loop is CASSTPGTGSYEQYF. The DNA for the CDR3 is TGTGCCAGCAGCACCCCCGGGACAGGCTCCTACGAGCAGTACTTC. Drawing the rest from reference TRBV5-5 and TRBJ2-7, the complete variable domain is DAGVTQSPTHLIKTRGQQVTLRCSPISGHKSVSWYQQVLGQGPQFIFQYYEKEERGRGNFPDRFSARQFPNYSSELNVNALLLGDSALYLCASSTPGTGSYEQYFGPGTRLTVT.

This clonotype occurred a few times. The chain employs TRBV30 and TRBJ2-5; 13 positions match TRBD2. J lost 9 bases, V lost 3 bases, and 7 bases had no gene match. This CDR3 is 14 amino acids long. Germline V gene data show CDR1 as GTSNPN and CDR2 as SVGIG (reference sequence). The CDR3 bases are TGTGCCTGGAGACTAGCGGGAGGGCCCGTGGCCCAGTACTTC. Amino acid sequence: CAWRLAGGPVAQYF. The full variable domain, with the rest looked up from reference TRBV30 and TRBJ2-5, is SQTIHQWPATLVQPVGSPLSLECTVEGTSNPNLYWYRQAAGRGLQLLFYSVGIGQISSEVPQNLSASRPQDRQFILSSKKLLLSDSGFYLCAWRLAGGPVAQYFGPGTRLLVL.

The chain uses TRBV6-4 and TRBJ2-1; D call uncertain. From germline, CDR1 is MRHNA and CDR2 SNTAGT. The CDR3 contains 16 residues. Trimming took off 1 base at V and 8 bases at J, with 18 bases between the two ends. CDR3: CASSDFPVAQKDEQFF. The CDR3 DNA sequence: TGTGCCAGCAGTGACTTTCCCGTGGCCCAGAAGGATGAGCAGTTCTTC.

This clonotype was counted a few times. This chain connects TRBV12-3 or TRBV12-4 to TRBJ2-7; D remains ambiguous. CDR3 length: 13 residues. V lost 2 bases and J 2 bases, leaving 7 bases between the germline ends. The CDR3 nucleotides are TGTGCCAGCAGTTTATCTCGGCCCTACGAGCAGTACTTC. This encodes CASSLSRPYEQYF.

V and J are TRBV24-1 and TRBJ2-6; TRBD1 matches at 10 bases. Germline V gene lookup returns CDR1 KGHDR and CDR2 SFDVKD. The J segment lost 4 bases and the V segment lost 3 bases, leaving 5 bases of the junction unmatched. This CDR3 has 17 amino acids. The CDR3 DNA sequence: TGTGCCACCAGTGATGCCGACAGGGGGCTCGGGGCCAACGTCCTGACTTTC. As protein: CATSDADRGLGANVLTF.